This T cell receptor beta chain was found in a study of blood T cell repertoires in COVID-19. The assay was immunoSEQ multiplex PCR, and TCRdb's table has in-frame clones only and misses some. In the table there are just under 350,000 clones, around 87% of which are singletons. Unmatched junction bases numbered 13, after V lost 0 bases and J lost 2 bases. Per the germline V gene, CDR1 is SGHNT and CDR2 is YENEEA. The CDR3 is made up of 18 amino acids. The rearrangement links TRBV11-3 to TRBJ2-7, with TRBD2 identical over 7 bases. The receptor comes from a woman aged 45-59 years with COVID-19, enrolled during active disease. The specimen was peripheral blood. CDR3 sequence (DNA): TGTGCCAGCAGCTTAGATCTAAGAAAGGTCCGGGGGGCCTACGAGCAGTACTTC. Translated, it gives CASSLDLRKVRGAYEQYF.